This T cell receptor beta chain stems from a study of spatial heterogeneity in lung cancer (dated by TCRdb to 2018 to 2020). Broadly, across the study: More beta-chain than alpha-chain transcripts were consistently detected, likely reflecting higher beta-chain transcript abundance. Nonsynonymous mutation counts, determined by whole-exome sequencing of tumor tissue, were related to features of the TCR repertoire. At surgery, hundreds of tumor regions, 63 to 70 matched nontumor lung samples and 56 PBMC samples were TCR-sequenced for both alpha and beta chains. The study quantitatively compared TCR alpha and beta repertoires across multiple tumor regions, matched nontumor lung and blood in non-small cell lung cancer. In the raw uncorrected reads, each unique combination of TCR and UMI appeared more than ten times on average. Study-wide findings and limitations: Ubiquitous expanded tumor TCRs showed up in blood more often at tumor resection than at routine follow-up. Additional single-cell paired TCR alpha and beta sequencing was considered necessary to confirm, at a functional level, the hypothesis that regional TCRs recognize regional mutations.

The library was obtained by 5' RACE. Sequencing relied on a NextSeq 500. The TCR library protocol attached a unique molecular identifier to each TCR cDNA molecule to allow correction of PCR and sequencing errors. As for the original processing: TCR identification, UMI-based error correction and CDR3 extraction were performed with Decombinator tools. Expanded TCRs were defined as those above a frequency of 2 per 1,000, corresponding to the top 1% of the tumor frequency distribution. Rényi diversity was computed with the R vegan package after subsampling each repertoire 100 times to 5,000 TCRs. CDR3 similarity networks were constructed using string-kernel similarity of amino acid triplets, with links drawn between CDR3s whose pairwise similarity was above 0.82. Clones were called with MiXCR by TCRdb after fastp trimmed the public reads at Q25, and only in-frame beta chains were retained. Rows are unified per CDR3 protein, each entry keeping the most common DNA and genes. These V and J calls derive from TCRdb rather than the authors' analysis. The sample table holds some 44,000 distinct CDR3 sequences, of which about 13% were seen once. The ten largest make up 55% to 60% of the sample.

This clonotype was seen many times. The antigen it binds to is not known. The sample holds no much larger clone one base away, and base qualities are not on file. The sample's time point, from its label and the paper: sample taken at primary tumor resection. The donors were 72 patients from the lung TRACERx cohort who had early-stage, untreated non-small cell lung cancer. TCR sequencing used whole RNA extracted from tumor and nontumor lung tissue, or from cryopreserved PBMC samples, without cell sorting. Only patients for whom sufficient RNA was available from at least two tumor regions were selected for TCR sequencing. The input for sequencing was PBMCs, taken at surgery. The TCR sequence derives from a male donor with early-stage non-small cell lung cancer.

The nucleotides are TGTGCCAGCAGTGGGTCATACTATGGCTACACCTTC. Translated, this is CASSGSYYGYTF. The chain joins TRBV6-5 to TRBJ1-2, with no D gene named confidently. The CDR1 and CDR2 encoded by the germline V gene are MNHEY and SVGAGI. The V end loses 5 bases and the J end loses 3 bases, and a stretch of 7 bases separates them. Inclusive of the bounding cysteine and phenylalanine, the CDR3 is 12 residues long. Only the CDR3 DNA stays, 36 bases, in frame from base 1.